Given below is one T cell receptor beta chain in context. The record originates from a study of T cell changes during pregnancy in multiple sclerosis. TCRdb's table, derived via immunoSEQ multiplex PCR, lists solely in-frame clones and lacks some. The sample lists about 110,000 clones; about nine tenths were seen once. CDR1 is SGDLS, CDR2 YYNGEE, per germline. This CDR3 contains 15 residues. V was pared by 0 bases and J by 3 bases, with 13 bases between. The receptor was derived from a female donor with multiple sclerosis, enrolled in a pregnancy study. This specimen was peripheral blood, taken after pregnancy. V and J are TRBV9 and TRBJ2-7, with D perhaps matching TRBD2 (5 bases). The CDR3 DNA is TGTGCCAGCAGCGTAGCTGCCGGCGGAGGCTACGAGCAGTACTTC. The encoded protein is CASSVAAGGGYEQYF. The variable domain in full, completed from reference TRBV9 and TRBJ2-7, reads DSGVTQTPKHLITATGQRVTLRCSPRSGDLSVYWYQQSLDQGLQFLIQYYNGEERAKGNILERFSAQQFPDLHSELNLSSLELGDSALYFCASSVAAGGGYEQYFGPGTRLTVT.